This TCR beta chain was obtained from a study of blood T cell repertoires in COVID-19. Looked up from germline, CDR1 is SQVTM and CDR2 is ANQGSEA. The ends lost 2 bases at V and 4 bases at J; junction bases unmatched: 3. This CDR3 is built from 13 residues. Profiling relied on immunoSEQ multiplex PCR, and the TCRdb table lists in-frame clones only, not all of them. In the table there are about 100,000 clones, approximately 90% of which are singletons. The sequencing input was peripheral blood. The rearrangement links TRBV29-1 to TRBJ1-1; 8 bases are shared with TRBD1. The sequence derives from a human donor with COVID-19, enrolled during active disease. The donor label of this sample is uncertain. CDR3 region: CSVEQGAVTEAFF. Written as DNA, the CDR3 is TGCAGCGTTGAACAGGGGGCTGTCACTGAAGCTTTCTTT.